Listed here are 27 T cell receptor beta chains from one sample, sequenced in a study of blood T cell repertoires in COVID-19. Produced via immunoSEQ multiplex PCR; TCRdb's table is partial and in-frame only. The data contain 130,000 to 150,000 clones, roughly 88% of them singletons. Sequencing was performed on peripheral blood. The receptors here all came from a woman aged 60-70 years with COVID-19, enrolled during active disease.

This clone was counted only a few times. The chain joins TRBV7-9 to TRBJ2-1, with D possibly TRBD2 on 5 matching bases. Germline lookup yields CDR1 SEHNR and CDR2 FQNEAQ (reference sequence). Trimming left V 5 bases short and J 0 bases short, with 17 bases between. The CDR3 consists of 17 residues. The CDR3 loop is CASSKREIWSSYNEQFF. In nucleotides, the CDR3 is TGTGCCAGCAGCAAAAGGGAGATCTGGAGCTCCTACAATGAGCAGTTCTTC.

Here the CDR3 DNA reads TGTGCCAGCAGCCCAAGAGAGGGACTAGCGGGGGGGGACACAGATACGCAGTATTTT. Its protein product is CASSPREGLAGGDTDTQYF. This chain connects TRBV11-2 to TRBJ2-3; the match to TRBD2 covers 16 bases. The CDR3 has 19 residues. The germline gives CDR1 SGHAT, CDR2 FQNNGV. V lost 5 bases to trimming and J lost 2 bases; unmatched junction nucleotides: 10.

The chain joins TRBV19 to TRBJ2-5, with TRBD1 matching 7 bases. Germline trimming cut 3 bases from V and 4 bases from J; bases unmatched to any gene: 2. The CDR3 is 13 amino acids. From germline, CDR1 is LNHDA and CDR2 SQIVND (reference sequence). The DNA for the CDR3 is TGTGCCAGTAGTATTACAGGGGTAGAGACCCAGTACTTC. Amino acids: CASSITGVETQYF.

This clone came up once. This chain connects TRBV10-3 to TRBJ2-5; D unresolved. Germline values: CDR1 ENHRY, CDR2 SYGVKD. V was clipped by 6 bases and J by 0 bases, with 11 bases between them. The CDR3 is made up of 14 amino acids. CDR3 loop: CAISLDTNQETQYF. CDR3 nucleotide sequence: TGTGCCATCAGCCTCGACACAAACCAAGAGACCCAGTACTTC.

The chain carries TRBV7-9 and TRBJ2-1; 10 bases are a match to TRBD1. After removal of 5 bases from V and 5 bases from J, the junction contained 12 bases not matched to a gene. The CDR3 runs to 17 residues. Germline lookup yields CDR1 SEHNR and CDR2 FQNEAQ (reference sequence). The CDR3 DNA sequence: TGTGCCAGCAGCCTCCTGCCGGGACAGGGGTTAGACAATGAGCAGTTCTTC. Translating it yields CASSLLPGQGLDNEQFF.

The chain carries TRBV5-6 and TRBJ1-2, with D possibly TRBD1 on 6 matching bases. The V gene's germline CDR1 is SGHDT and CDR2 YYEEEE. The germline V and J ends were trimmed by 4 bases and 3 bases, with 19 bases remaining between them. This CDR3 comprises 16 residues. CDR3 in amino acids: CASSPSTGTTYYGYTF. The CDR3 coding sequence is TGTGCCAGCAGCCCATCCACCGGGACAACCTACTATGGCTACACCTTC.

This chain links TRBV5-1 with TRBJ2-5, with D perhaps TRBD2 (5 bases). Germline values: CDR1 SGHRS, CDR2 YFSETQ. With 4 bases removed from V and 3 bases from J, the gap between germline ends came to 13 bases. This CDR3 has 14 residues. CDR3 DNA: TGCGCCAGCAGCCCTGGATCGGGGAAAGAGACCCAGTACTTC. Protein sequence: CASSPGSGKETQYF. Complete variable domain (other parts from reference TRBV5-1 and TRBJ2-5): KAGVTQTPRYLIKTRGQQVTLSCSPISGHRSVSWYQQTPGQGLQFLFEYFSETQRNKGNFPGRFSGRQFSNSRSEMNVSTLELGDSALYLCASSPGSGKETQYFGPGTRLLVL.

The chain recombines TRBV5-6 with TRBJ2-7; 9 bases align to TRBD2. The CDR3 contains 16 residues. Germline V gene sequence: CDR1 SGHDT, CDR2 YYEEEE. V was clipped by 0 bases and J by 2 bases; unmatched bases: 6. This chain's CDR3 is CASSLEVAGVAYEQYF. For the CDR3, the DNA is TGTGCCAGCAGCTTGGAGGTAGCGGGGGTAGCCTACGAGCAGTACTTC.

The chain combines TRBV20-1 with TRBJ2-1, with D possibly matching TRBD1 (6 bases). The CDR3 sequence is 15 residues long. The V gene's germline CDR1 is DFQATT and CDR2 SNEGSKA (reference sequence). V was trimmed by 3 bases and J by 4 bases, leaving 16 bases between them. The CDR3 loop is CSASNRGQRYNEQFF. CDR3 nucleotides: TGCAGTGCTAGTAATAGAGGACAGAGATACAATGAGCAGTTCTTC.

The chain uses TRBV3-1 (or the pseudogene TRBV3-2) and TRBJ2-1; 8 bases map to TRBD2. V lost 1 base to trimming and J lost 7 bases; unmatched junction nucleotides: 6. CDR3 length equals 15 residues. The germline V gene has CDR1 LGHDT and CDR2 YNNKEL (reference sequence). CDR3 region: CASSQVSGGRNEQFF. CDR3 DNA: TGTGCCAGCAGCCAAGTATCGGGGGGGAGGAATGAGCAGTTCTTC.

The J gene is TRBJ1-1, the V gene TRBV19, with D perhaps matching TRBD1 (5 bases). The CDR3 runs 14 residues. CDR1 is LNHDA and CDR2 is SQIVND in the germline V gene (reference sequence). V was shortened by 1 base and J by 5 bases, with 11 bases between the two germline ends. CDR3 protein: CASSIAGSRTEAFF. CDR3 coding DNA: TGTGCCAGTAGTATAGCAGGGTCCAGAACTGAAGCTTTCTTT. Full variable domain (missing parts from reference TRBV19 and TRBJ1-1): DGGITQSPKYLFRKEGQNVTLSCEQNLNHDAMYWYRQDPGQGLRLIYYSQIVNDFQKGDIAEGYSVSREKKESFPLTVTSAQKNPTAFYLCASSIAGSRTEAFFGQGTRLTVV.

This clone has a single count. The chain has TRBV6-1 and TRBJ1-2; 8 bases are shared with TRBD1. V lost 3 bases to trimming and J lost 6 bases; unmatched junction nucleotides: 0. CDR1 MNHNS and CDR2 SASEGT come from the germline V gene. The CDR3 totals 12 residues. CDR3 in DNA: TGTGCCAGCAGTGAGACAGGGGATGGCTACACCTTC. Translating it yields CASSETGDGYTF.

The V and J genes are TRBV7-7 and TRBJ1-1; D ambiguous. V was shortened by 1 base and J by 0 bases, with 6 bases between the two germline ends. The germline V gene has CDR1 SSHAT and CDR2 FNYEAQ (reference sequence). The CDR3 spans 14 residues. CDR3 sequence: CASSLGGLNTEAFF. The CDR3 coding sequence is TGTGCCAGCAGCTTAGGAGGTTTGAACACTGAAGCTTTCTTT.

V is TRBV9 and J is TRBJ1-6; the match to TRBD1 covers 10 bases. The J segment lost 11 bases and the V segment lost 3 bases, leaving 14 bases of the junction unmatched. This CDR3 has 17 amino acids. The V gene's germline CDR1 is SGDLS and CDR2 YYNGEE. The DNA of the CDR3 is TGTGCCAGCAGCGCGGGACAGGGGCCCTATTCAAGTCCACCCCTCCACTTT. Its translation: CASSAGQGPYSSPPLHF.

The gene calls are TRBV15 and TRBJ2-7; D is uncertain. The V and J ends lost 4 bases and 0 bases respectively, with 7 bases between them. The germline V gene has CDR1 LNHNV and CDR2 YYDKDF (reference sequence). The CDR3 runs 13 residues. Written as DNA, the CDR3 is TGTGCCACCAGCAACAAGAACTCCTACGAGCAGTACTTC. As protein: CATSNKNSYEQYF.

The genes are TRBV6-5 and TRBJ2-1; D call uncertain. This CDR3 is built from 11 residues. Trimming cost V 6 bases and J 4 bases, with 4 bases left between them. Germline V CDR1 and CDR2: MNHEY, SVGAGI. The CDR3 DNA is TGTGCCAGCAGCCCATACAATGAGCAGTTCTTC. Translation gives CASSPYNEQFF.

This chain connects TRBV11-1 to TRBJ2-1, with D possibly TRBD2 on 6 matching bases. V shed 3 bases and J shed 5 bases, with 14 bases lying between them. Looked up from germline, CDR1 is SGHAT and CDR2 is FQDESV (reference sequence). This CDR3 is 15 amino acids long. CDR3 nucleotides: TGTGCCAGCAGCTTTCAGAGGGACTTCCACAATGAGCAGTTCTTC. It encodes CASSFQRDFHNEQFF.

The rearrangement joins TRBV5-6 to TRBJ1-2; D not certain. This CDR3 has 17 residues. Germline lookup yields CDR1 SGHDT and CDR2 YYEEEE. V lost 2 bases to trimming and J lost 3 bases, with 20 bases between them. The CDR3: CASSLGGLVLSDYGYTF. CDR3 nucleotides: TGTGCCAGCAGCTTAGGAGGGTTAGTACTCTCCGACTATGGCTACACCTTC.

The V call is TRBV7-9, the J call TRBJ2-5; 8 bases are shared with TRBD2. The germline V gene has CDR1 SEHNR and CDR2 FQNEAQ (reference sequence). The CDR3 is 15 amino acids. V was pared by 4 bases and J by 2 bases, with 6 bases of the junction left unmatched. The CDR3 loop reads CASSSPGLDQETQYF. CDR3 sequence (DNA): TGTGCCAGCAGCTCCCCGGGACTAGATCAAGAGACCCAGTACTTC.

V is TRBV7-2 and J is TRBJ2-3; TRBD2 matches at 11 bases. CDR1 is SGHTA and CDR2 is FQGNSA in the germline V gene. CDR3 size: 19 residues. J was trimmed by 0 bases and V by 2 bases; bases with no gene match: 10. The CDR3 DNA sequence: TGTGCCAGCAGCTTATTTAATAGCGGGGGGGGAACTAGCACAGATACGCAGTATTTT. This encodes CASSLFNSGGGTSTDTQYF.

In DNA, the CDR3 is TGTGCCAGCAGCCAAGATTACAGGGGGGAGGAGGAAAAACTGTTTTTT. Translating gives CASSQDYRGEEEKLFF. The chain uses TRBV4-2 and TRBJ1-4; 8 bases match TRBD1. The germline CDR1 and CDR2 sequences are LGHNA and YNFKEQ. The CDR3 covers 16 residues. Trimming removed 0 bases from V and 8 bases from J; junction bases left unmatched: 8.

This clone was seen a single time. J is TRBJ1-2 and V is TRBV12-3 or TRBV12-4; no firm D call. V gave up 5 bases and J gave up 0 bases, with 7 bases separating them. The CDR3 covers 13 residues. The CDR3: CASSPYSNYGYTF. The CDR3, as DNA: TGTGCCAGCAGTCCGTACTCTAACTATGGCTACACCTTC.

This sequence joins TRBV2 and TRBJ1-2; maybe TRBD1 (5 bases). The length of the CDR3 is 13 residues. Trimming removed 7 bases at V and 4 bases at J, with 13 bases between. The germline gives CDR1 SNHLY, CDR2 FYNNEI. CDR3 loop: CASIPPGAYGYTF. CDR3 sequence (DNA): TGTGCCAGCATCCCACCTGGGGCCTATGGCTACACCTTC. The full variable domain, completed using reference TRBV2 and TRBJ1-2, is EPEVTQTPSHQVTQMGQEVILRCVPISNHLYFYWYRQILGQKVEFLVSFYNNEISEKSEIFDDQFSVERPDGSNFTLKIRSTKLEDSAMYFCASIPPGAYGYTFGSGTRLTVV.

The chain links TRBV24-1 to TRBJ2-1, with a tentative D call TRBD2 (5 bases). CDR3 length equals 15 residues. CDR1 and CDR2 from the germline V gene are KGHDR and SFDVKD. The ends were cut back, 5 bases at V and 5 bases at J, with 15 bases in the middle. DNA for the CDR3: TGTGCCACCAGTGCAGGTACGGCGGGTAACAATGAGCAGTTCTTC. Protein: CATSAGTAGNNEQFF.

The rearrangement joins TRBV30 to TRBJ1-1; no clear D. V gave up 5 bases and J gave up 7 bases, with 17 bases separating them. This CDR3 spans 13 amino acids. The germline CDR1 and CDR2 sequences are GTSNPN and SVGIG (reference sequence). The CDR3 is CAWFSLPTVEAFF. In DNA, the CDR3 is TGTGCCTGGTTTTCTCTGCCCACAGTTGAAGCTTTCTTT. Filled out from reference TRBV30 and TRBJ1-1, the complete variable domain reads SQTIHQWPATLVQPVGSPLSLECTVEGTSNPNLYWYRQAAGRGLQLLFYSVGIGQISSEVPQNLSASRPQDRQFILSSKKLLLSDSGFYLCAWFSLPTVEAFFGQGTRLTVV.

This rearrangement joins TRBV11-2 to TRBJ1-2; D may be TRBD1 (5 bases). V was shortened by 1 base and J by 4 bases, with 10 bases between the two germline ends. The V gene's germline CDR1 is SGHAT and CDR2 FQNNGV. CDR3 length: 14 residues. CDR3 sequence reads: CASSLAGGGYGYTF. The CDR3 coding sequence is TGTGCCAGCAGCTTAGCGGGGGGAGGCTATGGCTACACCTTC.

The chain combines TRBV7-8 with TRBJ1-2, with 12 bases matching TRBD1. Germline CDR1 and CDR2: SGHVS and FQNEAQ. The CDR3 extends over 15 amino acids. Trimming at V came to 5 bases and at J to 6 bases, leaving 7 bases not matched to a gene. CDR3 DNA sequence: TGTGCCAGCAGCGAACCGGGACAGGGGGCTGATGGCTACACCTTC. Translated, it gives CASSEPGQGADGYTF.